This is a list of T cell receptor beta chains from one sample in a study of PD-L1 blockade in urothelial cancer. Only in-frame clones appear in the TCRdb table, and some are missing; sequencing was by immunoSEQ multiplex PCR. The sample lists about 71,000 clones, 70% to 90% occurring once. The input for sequencing was PBMCs, taken around atezolizumab (anti-PD-L1) treatment. These receptors all stem from a man between 60 and 75 years old with urothelial cancer. The CDR3 runs from the conserved cysteine through the conserved F or W. The order of the fields is V gene, J gene, CDR3 protein.

TRBV12-2,TRBJ2-3,CASRPGLAGVYTQYF
TRBV1,TRBJ2-1,CTSSHGSGRNEQFF
TRBV19,TRBJ1-6,CASSPGVRGSPLHF
TRBV29-1,TRBJ2-7,CSGGPGTGGYEQYF
TRBV7-2,TRBJ1-5,CASSLGQPEQPQHF
TRBV7-9,TRBJ1-4,CASSLEGQNEKLFF
TRBV4-3,TRBJ2-7,CASSQEARADRYEQYF
TRBV9,TRBJ2-1,CASSVLASSYNEQFF
TRBV7-2,TRBJ1-1,CASSRYQPTQGNTEAFF
TRBV28,TRBJ2-7,CASSSLAGDSYEQYF
TRBV5-1,TRBJ1-4,CASSTLAGGLQKLFF
TRBV19,TRBJ1-1,CATTSWAGRTEAFF
TRBV5-6,TRBJ2-2,CASSLAGGTGELFF
TRBV25-1,TRBJ1-2,CASSETGGGYGYTF
TRBV28,TRBJ1-4,CASSLQGAEKLFF
TRBV7-9,TRBJ1-2,CASSLGQGRETNYGYTF
TRBV6-6,TRBJ1-1,CASSSRQGNTEAFF
TRBV28,TRBJ2-1,CASSFPPLGTSGYGSYNEQFF
TRBV18,TRBJ2-1,CASSPGTRQVYEQFF
TRBV5-1,TRBJ1-3,CASSLSWSSGNTIYF
TRBV10-3,TRBJ2-1,CAISRTSGANEQFF
TRBV7-9,TRBJ2-1,CASSLSVRIRTSGFNEQFF
TRBV5-1,TRBJ2-5,CASSFHNRQETQYF
TRBV4-3,TRBJ1-1,CASSQEFGNTEAFF
TRBV6-5,TRBJ1-2,CASSLGQSYGYTF
TRBV5-6,TRBJ1-2,CASSFWEEGYTF
TRBV7-2,TRBJ2-2,CASSLLAGGPFTGELFF
TRBV30,TRBJ2-5,CAWNPHNQETQYF
TRBV5-4,TRBJ2-5,CASSSGLAKQETQYF
TRBV7-9,TRBJ2-7,CASSLNPGIYEQYF
TRBV6-5,TRBJ2-7,CASSYSSGGPYEQYF
TRBV5-1,TRBJ2-3,CASRTLLAGGTDTQYF
TRBV19,TRBJ2-7,CASSIVGGSYEQYF